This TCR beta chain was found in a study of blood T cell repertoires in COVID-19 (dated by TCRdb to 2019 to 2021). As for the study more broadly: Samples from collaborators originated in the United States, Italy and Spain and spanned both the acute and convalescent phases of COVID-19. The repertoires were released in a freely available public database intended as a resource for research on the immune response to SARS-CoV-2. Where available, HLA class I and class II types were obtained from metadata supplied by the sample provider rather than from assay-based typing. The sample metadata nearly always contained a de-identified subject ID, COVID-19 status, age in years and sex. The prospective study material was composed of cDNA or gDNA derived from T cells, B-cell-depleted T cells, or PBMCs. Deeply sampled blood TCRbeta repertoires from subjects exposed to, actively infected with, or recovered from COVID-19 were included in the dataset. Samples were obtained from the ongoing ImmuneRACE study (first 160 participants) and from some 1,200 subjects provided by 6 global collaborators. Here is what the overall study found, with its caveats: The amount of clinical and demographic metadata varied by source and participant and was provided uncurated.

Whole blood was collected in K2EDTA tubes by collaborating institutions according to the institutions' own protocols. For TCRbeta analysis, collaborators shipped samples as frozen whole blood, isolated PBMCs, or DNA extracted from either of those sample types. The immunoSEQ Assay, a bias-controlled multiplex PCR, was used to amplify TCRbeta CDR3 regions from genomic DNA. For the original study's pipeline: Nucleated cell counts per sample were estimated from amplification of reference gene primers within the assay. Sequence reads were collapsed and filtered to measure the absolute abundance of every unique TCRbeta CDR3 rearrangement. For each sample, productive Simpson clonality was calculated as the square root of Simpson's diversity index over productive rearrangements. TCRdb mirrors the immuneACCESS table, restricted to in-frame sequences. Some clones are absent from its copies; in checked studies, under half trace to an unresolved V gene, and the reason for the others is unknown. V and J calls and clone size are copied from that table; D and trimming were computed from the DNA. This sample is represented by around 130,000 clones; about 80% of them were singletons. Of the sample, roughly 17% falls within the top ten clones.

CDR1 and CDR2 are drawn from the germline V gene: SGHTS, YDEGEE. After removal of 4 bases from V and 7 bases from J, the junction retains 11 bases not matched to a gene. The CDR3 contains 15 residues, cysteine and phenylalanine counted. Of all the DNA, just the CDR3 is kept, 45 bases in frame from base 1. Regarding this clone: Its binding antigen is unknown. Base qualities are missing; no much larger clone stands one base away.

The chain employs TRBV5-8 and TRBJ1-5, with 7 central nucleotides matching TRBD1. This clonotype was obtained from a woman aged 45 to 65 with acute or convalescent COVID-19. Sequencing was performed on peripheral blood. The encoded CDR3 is CASSPGIQGKQPQHF. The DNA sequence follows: TGTGCCAGCAGCCCAGGAATACAGGGGAAACAGCCCCAGCATTTT.